The rows below give T cell receptor beta chains drawn from one sample of a study of patients and donors after allogeneic stem cell transplantation. One entry per CDR3 protein, called by TCRdb with MiXCR from the RT-PCR reads. Among about 230,000 distinct CDR3 sequences listed, 13% to 15% were seen once. The sample taken for sequencing was blood, either unsorted or a sorted T cell fraction (not recorded which). These receptors were taken from a human donor who was either an allogeneic HSCT recipient or a stem cell or donor lymphocyte infusion donor (not recorded which). It is not recorded whose cells these are; they may come from a transplant donor. Each CDR3 is given with its conserved first and last residue. The order of the fields is CDR3 protein, CDR3 DNA, CDR3 length, J gene, D gene, clone size, V gene. A D gene is named only where the DNA matches it firmly. Clone sizes are given selectively: once, few, many, or a class where the clone is expanded.

CDR3 protein: CASSPMEPAGRETQYF; CDR3 DNA: TGCGCCAGCAGCCCCATGGAGCCAGCGGGAAGAGAGACCCAGTACTTC; CDR3 length: 16; J gene: TRBJ2-5; D gene: TRBD2; clone size: few; V gene: TRBV5-1
CDR3 protein: CASSGMIQGNTEAFF; CDR3 DNA: TGTGCCAGCAGCGGAATGATTCAGGGGAACACTGAAGCTTTCTTT; CDR3 length: 15; J gene: TRBJ1-1; D gene: -; clone size: -; V gene: TRBV5-8
CDR3 protein: CASSPGGSGANVLTF; CDR3 DNA: TGTGCCAGCAGCCCAGGGGGGTCTGGGGCCAACGTCCTGACTTTC; CDR3 length: 15; J gene: TRBJ2-6; D gene: -; clone size: many; V gene: TRBV7-2
CDR3 protein: CSARLGRAYNEQFF; CDR3 DNA: TGCAGTGCTAGACTCGGGAGGGCCTACAATGAGCAGTTCTTC; CDR3 length: 14; J gene: TRBJ2-1; D gene: TRBD2; clone size: many; V gene: TRBV20-1
CDR3 protein: CAWRVGGDQPQHF; CDR3 DNA: TGTGCCTGGAGGGTCGGGGGCGACCAGCCCCAGCATTTT; CDR3 length: 13; J gene: TRBJ1-5; D gene: -; clone size: few; V gene: TRBV30
CDR3 protein: CASSTDRETGELFF; CDR3 DNA: TGTGCCAGCAGCACCGACAGGGAAACCGGGGAGCTGTTTTTT; CDR3 length: 14; J gene: TRBJ2-2; D gene: TRBD1; clone size: few; V gene: TRBV7-9
CDR3 protein: CASSHGGVSYNEQFF; CDR3 DNA: TGTGCCAGCAGCCACGGGGGGGTGTCCTACAATGAGCAGTTCTTC; CDR3 length: 15; J gene: TRBJ2-1; D gene: TRBD2; clone size: -; V gene: TRBV12-3/TRBV12-4
CDR3 protein: CASSLSGQQPQHF; CDR3 DNA: TGTGCCAGCAGTTTATCAGGCCAACAGCCCCAGCATTTT; CDR3 length: 13; J gene: TRBJ1-5; D gene: -; clone size: many; V gene: TRBV12-3/TRBV12-4
CDR3 protein: CASSLDPSLNTEAFF; CDR3 DNA: TGTGCCAGCAGCTTGGATCCCAGTTTGAACACTGAAGCTTTCTTT; CDR3 length: 15; J gene: TRBJ1-1; D gene: -; clone size: -; V gene: TRBV5-6
CDR3 protein: CSASRIQGGASNQPQHF; CDR3 DNA: TGCAGTGCTTCGCGGATCCAGGGAGGGGCTAGCAATCAGCCCCAGCATTTT; CDR3 length: 17; J gene: TRBJ1-5; D gene: -; clone size: -; V gene: TRBV20-1
CDR3 protein: CASSQETSGNTIYF; CDR3 DNA: TGCGCCAGCAGCCAAGAGACCTCTGGAAACACCATATATTTT; CDR3 length: 14; J gene: TRBJ1-3; D gene: -; clone size: many; V gene: TRBV4-3
CDR3 protein: CASSLLPAQGGGSYEQYF; CDR3 DNA: TGCGCCAGCAGCTTGTTACCAGCTCAGGGAGGGGGTTCCTACGAGCAGTACTTC; CDR3 length: 18; J gene: TRBJ2-7; D gene: -; clone size: -; V gene: TRBV5-1